These T cell receptor beta chains were read from a single sample in a study of OX40 agonist ivuxolimab in advanced cancers. TCRdb's copy holds only in-frame clones and misses some; the assay was immunoSEQ multiplex PCR. The sample gives some 30,000 clones, approximately 84% of which show up once; roughly a quarter is in the top ten. The sample in question was CD4+ or CD8+ T cells sorted from blood, obtained in a trial of the OX40 agonist ivuxolimab. These TCRs come from an adult with an advanced solid tumor such as melanoma, head and neck, liver or kidney cancer. The CDR3 runs from the conserved cysteine through the conserved F or W. A D gene is named only where the DNA matches it firmly. Size values are once, few and many counts, or a class for expanded clones, and some rows have none.

d_call: .
clone_size: .
v_call: TRBV4-1
j_call: TRBJ1-4
cdr3_aa: CASSQGHPSNEKLFF
cdr3_nt: TGCGCCAGCAGCCAAGGACACCCTTCTAATGAAAAACTGTTTTTT

d_call: .
clone_size: once
v_call: TRBV7-8
j_call: TRBJ1-2
cdr3_aa: CASSYTPGYTF
cdr3_nt: TGTGCCAGCAGCTACACCCCCGGCTACACCTTC

d_call: .
clone_size: .
v_call: TRBV27
j_call: TRBJ2-7
cdr3_aa: CASSVGDGSLREQYF
cdr3_nt: TGTGCCAGCAGTGTTGGGGACGGATCCTTACGAGAGCAGTACTTC

d_call: TRBD1
clone_size: .
v_call: TRBV19
j_call: TRBJ2-7
cdr3_aa: CASSDRVSYEQYF
cdr3_nt: TGTGCCAGTAGCGACAGGGTTTCCTACGAGCAGTACTTC

d_call: TRBD2
clone_size: .
v_call: TRBV6-5
j_call: TRBJ2-2
cdr3_aa: CASTPGGAGELFF
cdr3_nt: TGTGCCAGCACACCGGGGGGGGCCGGGGAGCTGTTTTTT

d_call: .
clone_size: .
v_call: TRBV5-6
j_call: TRBJ2-7
cdr3_aa: CASSPGTGEQYF
cdr3_nt: TGTGCCAGCAGCCCAGGGACTGGCGAGCAGTACTTC

d_call: .
clone_size: .
v_call: TRBV7-6
j_call: TRBJ2-2
cdr3_aa: CASSLVRAPNTGELFF
cdr3_nt: TGTGCCAGCAGCTTAGTTAGGGCGCCGAACACCGGGGAGCTGTTTTTT

d_call: TRBD1
clone_size: .
v_call: TRBV6-5
j_call: TRBJ1-1
cdr3_aa: CASSYSGTGWVEAFF
cdr3_nt: TGTGCCAGCAGTTACTCAGGGACAGGGTGGGTTGAAGCTTTCTTT

d_call: TRBD1
clone_size: .
v_call: TRBV5-1
j_call: TRBJ1-3
cdr3_aa: CASKLQGAWSF
cdr3_nt: TGCGCCAGCAAATTACAGGGGGCTTGGAGTTTT

d_call: .
clone_size: .
v_call: TRBV2
j_call: TRBJ2-6
cdr3_aa: CASSEASRGANVLTF
cdr3_nt: TGTGCCAGCAGTGAAGCCTCTCGGGGGGCCAACGTCCTGACTTTC

d_call: .
clone_size: .
v_call: TRBV6-4
j_call: TRBJ2-2
cdr3_aa: CASSANSETGELFF
cdr3_nt: TGTGCCAGCAGTGCCAATTCAGAGACCGGGGAGCTGTTTTTT

d_call: .
clone_size: .
v_call: TRBV7-3
j_call: TRBJ2-1
cdr3_aa: CASSPSERSSYNEQFF
cdr3_nt: TGTGCCAGCAGCCCGAGCGAGAGGAGCTCCTACAATGAGCAGTTCTTC

d_call: .
clone_size: .
v_call: TRBV6-1
j_call: TRBJ2-1
cdr3_aa: CASGLSWGEQFF
cdr3_nt: TGTGCCAGCGGACTCTCCTGGGGTGAGCAGTTCTTC

d_call: TRBD1
clone_size: .
v_call: TRBV5-5
j_call: TRBJ2-7
cdr3_aa: CASSFTGEEQYF
cdr3_nt: TGTGCCAGCAGCTTCACAGGGGAAGAGCAGTACTTC

d_call: TRBD1
clone_size: .
v_call: TRBV30
j_call: TRBJ2-7
cdr3_aa: CAWSTGGPVEQYF
cdr3_nt: TGTGCCTGGTCGACAGGGGGTCCGGTCGAGCAGTACTTC

d_call: TRBD1
clone_size: .
v_call: TRBV9
j_call: TRBJ1-5
cdr3_aa: CASSAGTDSNQPQHF
cdr3_nt: TGTGCCAGCAGCGCCGGGACAGACAGCAATCAGCCCCAGCATTTT

d_call: .
clone_size: .
v_call: TRBV13
j_call: TRBJ2-2
cdr3_aa: CASSLGNRANTGELFF
cdr3_nt: TGTGCCAGCAGCTTAGGAAACAGGGCAAACACCGGGGAGCTGTTTTTT

d_call: TRBD2
clone_size: .
v_call: TRBV9
j_call: TRBJ2-1
cdr3_aa: CASRGGTSGGNEQFF
cdr3_nt: TGTGCCAGCAGAGGTGGGACTAGCGGAGGCAATGAGCAGTTCTTC

d_call: .
clone_size: .
v_call: TRBV9
j_call: TRBJ1-3
cdr3_aa: CASSVDGGTGNTIYF
cdr3_nt: TGTGCCAGCAGCGTAGACGGGGGGACTGGAAACACCATATATTTT

d_call: .
clone_size: .
v_call: TRBV2
j_call: TRBJ2-1
cdr3_aa: CASSAEVADNEQFF
cdr3_nt: TGTGCCAGCAGTGCCGAGGTAGCAGACAATGAGCAGTTCTTC

d_call: .
clone_size: .
v_call: TRBV11-2
j_call: TRBJ2-7
cdr3_aa: CASSSGPSYEQYF
cdr3_nt: TGTGCCAGCAGCTCCGGCCCTTCCTACGAGCAGTACTTC

d_call: TRBD2
clone_size: .
v_call: TRBV10-1
j_call: TRBJ2-2
cdr3_aa: CASSEFGLAPNTGELFF
cdr3_nt: TGCGCCAGCAGTGAGTTCGGACTAGCCCCTAACACCGGGGAGCTGTTTTTT

d_call: .
clone_size: .
v_call: TRBV7-9
j_call: TRBJ2-2
cdr3_aa: CASSKWTDAGELFF
cdr3_nt: TGTGCCAGCAGCAAGTGGACCGATGCCGGGGAGCTGTTTTTT

d_call: .
clone_size: few
v_call: TRBV19
j_call: TRBJ2-1
cdr3_aa: CASSPGLYNEQFF
cdr3_nt: TGTGCCAGTAGTCCGGGACTGTACAATGAGCAGTTCTTC

d_call: .
clone_size: .
v_call: TRBV19
j_call: TRBJ1-2
cdr3_aa: CASSIGGDYGYTF
cdr3_nt: TGTGCCAGTAGTATTGGAGGGGACTATGGCTACACCTTC

d_call: TRBD1
clone_size: .
v_call: TRBV6-1
j_call: TRBJ2-5
cdr3_aa: CASSDERDRELETQYF
cdr3_nt: TGTGCCAGCAGTGATGAAAGGGACAGGGAATTGGAGACCCAGTACTTC

d_call: TRBD2
clone_size: .
v_call: TRBV4-3
j_call: TRBJ2-3
cdr3_aa: CASSHGLPGGDTQYF
cdr3_nt: TGCGCCAGCAGCCATGGACTTCCGGGGGGGGATACGCAGTATTTT

d_call: .
clone_size: .
v_call: TRBV7-9
j_call: TRBJ2-3
cdr3_aa: CASSLDTQYF
cdr3_nt: TGTGCCAGCAGCTTAGATACGCAGTATTTT

d_call: .
clone_size: medium-sized
v_call: TRBV2
j_call: TRBJ1-1
cdr3_aa: CASSESDSRNTEAFF
cdr3_nt: TGTGCCAGCAGTGAATCGGACAGCCGGAACACTGAAGCTTTCTTT